This TCR beta chain appears in the sequencing data of a study of Tregs in tolerant kidney transplant recipients. Findings and caveats of the study: Biological reproducibility was not directly addressed, but technical replication error appeared minimal. The small number of patients limits these findings pending further validation.

CD4+CD25+CD127- Tregs, CD4+CD25- non-Tregs, CD4 and CD8 cells were sorted. Worth noting for this clone: What it binds is not known.

Deletions cut 4 bases from V and 2 bases from J, with 17 bases between. This CDR3 contains 16 residues. CDR1 is KGHSH, CDR2 LQKENI, per germline. Libraries were prepared by immunoSEQ multiplex PCR; TCRdb keeps only in-frame clonotypes and omits some of them. The sample shows some 100,000 clones, roughly 93% of them seen only once. The specimen was CD4+ T cells from blood. The clonotype comes from a human donor in good health. The V call is TRBV18, the J call TRBJ1-2; the D gene is possibly TRBD1 (6 bases). The CDR3 coding sequence is TGTGCCAGCTCACGTAGACAGGTCGTATCGAACTATGGCTACACCTTC. It translates to CASSRRQVVSNYGYTF.